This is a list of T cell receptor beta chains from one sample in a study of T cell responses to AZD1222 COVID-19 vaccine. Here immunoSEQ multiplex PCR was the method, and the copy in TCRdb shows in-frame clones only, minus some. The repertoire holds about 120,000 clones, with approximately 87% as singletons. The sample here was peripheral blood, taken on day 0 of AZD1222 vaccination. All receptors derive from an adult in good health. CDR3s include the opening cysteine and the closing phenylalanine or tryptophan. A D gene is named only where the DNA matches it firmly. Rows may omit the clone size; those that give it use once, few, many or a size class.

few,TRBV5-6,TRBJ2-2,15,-,CASTPGRVNTGELFF,TGTGCCAGCACCCCGGGCAGGGTGAACACCGGGGAGCTGTTTTTT
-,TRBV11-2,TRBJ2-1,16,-,CASSPLFRSSYNEQFF,TGTGCCAGCAGCCCGCTTTTTAGGAGCTCCTACAATGAGCAGTTCTTC
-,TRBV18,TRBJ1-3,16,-,CASSPPRTLLGNTIYF,TGTGCCAGCTCACCACCCCGGACGTTACTTGGAAACACCATATATTTT
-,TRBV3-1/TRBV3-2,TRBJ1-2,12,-,CASSPANYGYTF,TGTGCCAGCAGCCCCGCAAACTATGGCTACACCTTC
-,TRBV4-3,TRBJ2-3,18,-,CASSQDRTQWTNTDTQYF,TGCGCCAGCAGCCAAGATCGAACGCAGTGGACTAACACAGATACGCAGTATTTT
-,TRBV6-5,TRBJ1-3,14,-,CASSPRVAGNTIYF,TGTGCCAGCAGCCCCAGGGTGGCAGGAAACACCATATATTTT
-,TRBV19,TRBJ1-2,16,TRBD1,CASSPGTGGTNYGYTF,TGTGCCAGTAGCCCCGGGACAGGGGGCACTAACTATGGCTACACCTTC
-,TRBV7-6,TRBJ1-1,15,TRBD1,CASSSLAGGFTEAFF,TGTGCCAGCAGCTCCCTAGCAGGGGGCTTCACTGAAGCTTTCTTT
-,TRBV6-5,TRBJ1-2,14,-,CASSRRGASDGYTF,TGTGCCAGCAGTCGAAGGGGGGCATCGGATGGCTACACCTTC
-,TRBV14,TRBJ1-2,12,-,CASSPGALGYTF,TGTGCCAGCAGCCCCGGGGCCCTTGGCTACACCTTC
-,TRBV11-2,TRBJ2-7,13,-,CASSSYLGYEQYF,TGTGCCAGCAGCTCCTACCTGGGCTACGAGCAGTACTTC
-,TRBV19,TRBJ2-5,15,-,CASSGGGTVQETQYF,TGTGCCTCAAGTGGGGGAGGGACAGTTCAAGAGACCCAGTACTTC
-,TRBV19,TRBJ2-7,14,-,CASSNSGASYEQYF,TGTGCCAGTTCCAACTCGGGGGCATCCTACGAGCAGTACTTC
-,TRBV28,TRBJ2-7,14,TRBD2,CASSLGGGSREQYF,TGTGCCAGCAGTTTGGGCGGGGGTTCTCGGGAGCAGTACTTC
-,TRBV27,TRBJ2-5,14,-,CASSTSGYRETQYF,TGTGCCAGCAGTACATCGGGCTACAGGGAGACCCAGTACTTC
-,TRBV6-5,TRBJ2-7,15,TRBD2,CASSYVGTRGDEQYF,TGTGCCAGCAGTTACGTTGGGACTAGGGGGGACGAGCAGTACTTC
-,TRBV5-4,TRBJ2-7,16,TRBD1,CASSPPMRGGQYEQYF,TGTGCCAGCAGCCCTCCTATGAGAGGGGGCCAGTACGAGCAGTACTTC
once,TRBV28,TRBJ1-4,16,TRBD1,CASSEDRGRLMPGLFF,TGTGCCAGCAGTGAGGACAGGGGCCGCCTAATGCCGGGGCTGTTTTTT
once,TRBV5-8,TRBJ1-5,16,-,CASSLGSLISNQPQHF,TGTGCCAGCAGCTTGGGCAGTCTGATTAGCAATCAGCCCCAGCATTTT
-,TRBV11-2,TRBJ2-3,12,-,CASRLVSDTQYF,TGTGCCAGCAGACTAGTATCGGATACGCAGTATTTT
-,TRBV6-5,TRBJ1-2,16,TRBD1,CASSYSVQGTNYGYTF,TGTGCCAGCAGTTACTCCGTACAGGGGACTAACTATGGCTACACCTTC
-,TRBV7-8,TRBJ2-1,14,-,CASSLKDRYNEQFF,TGTGCCAGCAGCCTAAAGGACAGATACAATGAGCAGTTCTTC
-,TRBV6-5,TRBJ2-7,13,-,CASLDLQGYEQYF,TGTGCCAGCTTGGACCTACAGGGCTACGAGCAGTACTTC
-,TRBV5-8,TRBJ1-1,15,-,CASSLWLAMNTEAFF,TGTGCCAGCAGCTTGTGGTTGGCTATGAACACTGAAGCTTTCTTT